This T cell receptor (beta chain) was captured by sequencing in a study of blood T cells in healthy people across ages. Study-wide results and limits: Long-lived donors carried more naive CD4+ cells and greater diversity than aged donors.

The use of a sample-barcoded 5' primer and a J-beta primer mix characterized a second PCR of roughly 6 to 11 cycles. Tags on each cDNA molecule came from a template-switch adaptor with 12 random nucleotides. TCRdb independently ran MiXCR on the 5' RACE reads; one entry per CDR3 protein. The top ten hold about 32% of the sample, which has 700,000 or so distinct CDR3 sequences, roughly 41% seen once. Comment on this clonotype: Its antigen is as yet unknown.

The germline CDR1 and CDR2 sequences are MNHEY and SMNVEV (reference sequence). The CDR3 consists of 13 residues. The J segment lost 15 bases and the V segment lost 5 bases, leaving 12 bases of the junction unmatched. This receptor was obtained from a man aged 80 or over in good health. Sequenced input: blood. The rearrangement links TRBV27 to TRBJ2-1, with TRBD2 matching 8 bases. CDR3 DNA sequence: TGTGCCAGCAGTCCGCGGCAGCGGGAGTTTGGGTTCTTC. Translating gives CASSPRQREFGFF.